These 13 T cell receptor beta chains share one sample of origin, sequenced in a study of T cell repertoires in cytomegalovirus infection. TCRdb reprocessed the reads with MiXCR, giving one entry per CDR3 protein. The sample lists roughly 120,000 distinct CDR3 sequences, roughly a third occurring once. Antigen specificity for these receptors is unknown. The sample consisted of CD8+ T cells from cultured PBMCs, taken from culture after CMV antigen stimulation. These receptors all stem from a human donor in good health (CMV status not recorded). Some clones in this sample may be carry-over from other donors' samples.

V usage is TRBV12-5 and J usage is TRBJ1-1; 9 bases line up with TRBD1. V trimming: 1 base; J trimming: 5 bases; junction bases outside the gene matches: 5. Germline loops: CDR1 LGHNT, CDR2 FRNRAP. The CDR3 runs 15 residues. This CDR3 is CASGLAQGARTEAFF. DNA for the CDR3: TGTGCTAGTGGTTTGGCACAGGGGGCGCGGACTGAAGCTTTCTTT.

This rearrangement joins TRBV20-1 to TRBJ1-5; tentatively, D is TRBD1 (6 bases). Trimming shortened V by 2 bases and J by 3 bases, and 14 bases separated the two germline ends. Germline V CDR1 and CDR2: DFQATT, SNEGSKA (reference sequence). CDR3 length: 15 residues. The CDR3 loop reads CSARQGQWNNQPQHF. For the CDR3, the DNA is TGCAGTGCTAGACAGGGGCAATGGAACAATCAGCCCCAGCATTTT.

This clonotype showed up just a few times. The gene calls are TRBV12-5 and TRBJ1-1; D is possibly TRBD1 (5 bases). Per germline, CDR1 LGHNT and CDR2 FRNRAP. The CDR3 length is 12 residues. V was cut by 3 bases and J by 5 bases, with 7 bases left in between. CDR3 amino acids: CASGFRGTEAFF. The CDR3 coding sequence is TGTGCTAGTGGTTTTCGGGGGACTGAAGCTTTCTTT.

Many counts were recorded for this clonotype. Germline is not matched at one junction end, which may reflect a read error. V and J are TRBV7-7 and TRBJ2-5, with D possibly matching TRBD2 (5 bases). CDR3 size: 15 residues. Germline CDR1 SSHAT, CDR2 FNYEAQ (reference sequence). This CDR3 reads CASSPGVSREETQYF. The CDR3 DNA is TGTGCTAGCAGCCCCGGGGTGTCTAGAGAAGAGACCCAGTACTTC.

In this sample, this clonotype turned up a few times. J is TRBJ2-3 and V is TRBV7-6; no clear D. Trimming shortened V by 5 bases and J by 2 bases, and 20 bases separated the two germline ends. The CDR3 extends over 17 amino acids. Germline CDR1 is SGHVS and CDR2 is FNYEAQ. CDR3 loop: CASSASWSRPHTDTQYF. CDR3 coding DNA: TGTGCCAGCAGCGCCAGTTGGTCCAGGCCCCACACAGATACGCAGTATTTT.

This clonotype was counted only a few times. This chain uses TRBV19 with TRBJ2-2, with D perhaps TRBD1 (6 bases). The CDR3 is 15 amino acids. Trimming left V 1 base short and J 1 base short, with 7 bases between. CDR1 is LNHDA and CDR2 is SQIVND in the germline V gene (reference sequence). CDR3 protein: CASSIGTVNTGELFF. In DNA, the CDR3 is TGTGCCAGTAGTATAGGGACAGTGAACACCGGGGAGCTGTTTTTT.

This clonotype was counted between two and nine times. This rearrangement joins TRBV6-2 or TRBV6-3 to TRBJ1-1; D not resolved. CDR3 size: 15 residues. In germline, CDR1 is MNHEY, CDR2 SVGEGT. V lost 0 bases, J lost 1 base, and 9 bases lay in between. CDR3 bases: TGTGCCAGCAGTTACTCGATGACGGCGAACACTGAAGCTTTCTTT. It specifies CASSYSMTANTEAFF.

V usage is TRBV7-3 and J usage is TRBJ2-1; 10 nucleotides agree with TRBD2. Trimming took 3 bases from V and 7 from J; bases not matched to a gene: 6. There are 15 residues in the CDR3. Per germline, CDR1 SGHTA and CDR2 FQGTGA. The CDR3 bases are TGTGCCAGCAGCTTGGCTAGCGGGGGATGGAATGAGCAGTTCTTC. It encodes CASSLASGGWNEQFF.

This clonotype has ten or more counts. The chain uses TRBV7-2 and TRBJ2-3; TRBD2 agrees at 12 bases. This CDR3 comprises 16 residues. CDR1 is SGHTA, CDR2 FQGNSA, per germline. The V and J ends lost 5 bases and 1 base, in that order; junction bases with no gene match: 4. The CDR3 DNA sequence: TGTGCCAGCAGCCGGGCTAGCGGGGGGGGCACAGATACGCAGTATTTT. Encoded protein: CASSRASGGGTDTQYF.

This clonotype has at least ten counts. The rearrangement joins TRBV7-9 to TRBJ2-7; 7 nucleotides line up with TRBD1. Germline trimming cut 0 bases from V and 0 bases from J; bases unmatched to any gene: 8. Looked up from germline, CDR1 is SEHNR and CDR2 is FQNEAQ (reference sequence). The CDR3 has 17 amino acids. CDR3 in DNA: TGTGCCAGCAGCTTAGCGTCCTGGGACAGTTACTCCTACGAGCAGTACTTC. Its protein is CASSLASWDSYSYEQYF.

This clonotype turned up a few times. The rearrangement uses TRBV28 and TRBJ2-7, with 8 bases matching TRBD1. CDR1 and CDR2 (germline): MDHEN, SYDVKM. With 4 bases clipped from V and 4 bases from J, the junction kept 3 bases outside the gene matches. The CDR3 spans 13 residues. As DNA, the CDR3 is TGTGCCAGCAGTTACGACAGGGGTTACGAGCAGTACTTC. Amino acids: CASSYDRGYEQYF.

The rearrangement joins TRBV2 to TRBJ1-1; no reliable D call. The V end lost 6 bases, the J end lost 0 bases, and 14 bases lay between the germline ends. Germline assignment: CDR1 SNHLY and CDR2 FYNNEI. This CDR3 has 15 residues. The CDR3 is CASRLFGLMNTEAFF. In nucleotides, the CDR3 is TGTGCCAGCAGGCTCTTCGGACTAATGAACACTGAAGCTTTCTTT.

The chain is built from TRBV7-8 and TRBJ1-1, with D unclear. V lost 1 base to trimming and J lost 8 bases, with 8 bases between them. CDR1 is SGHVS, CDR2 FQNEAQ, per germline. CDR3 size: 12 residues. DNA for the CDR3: TGTGCCAGCAGCTTAGATTGGGTAGAAGCTTTCTTT. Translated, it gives CASSLDWVEAFF.